This paragraph covers one T cell receptor (beta chain) sequence. Its antigen is undetermined. These data are taken from a study of blood T cells in healthy people across ages. Whole-study findings and limits: The recorded TCR beta diversity per million T cells decreased in a roughly linear manner with age.

There are 16 residues in the CDR3. Germline trimming cut 5 bases from V and 2 bases from J; bases unmatched to any gene: 9. Germline values: CDR1 MNHEY, CDR2 SVGEGT. Using a J-beta primer mix together with a sample-barcoded 5' primer, a second PCR was run for about 6 to 11 cycles. A template-switch adaptor with 12 random nucleotides tagged each cDNA molecule. TCRdb redid the calling of the 5' RACE reads with MiXCR, one entry per CDR3 protein. The sample lists 550,000 to 800,000 distinct CDR3 sequences; about 34% were seen once. Healthy Caucasian individuals from Russia aged roughly 6 to 90 were enrolled as donors. Isolated PBMCs totaled at least 6 million in each sample.

The receptor was isolated from a woman at least 80 years old in good health. The sample consisted of blood. The V and J genes are TRBV6-2 or TRBV6-3 and TRBJ1-5; 7 nucleotides line up with TRBD1. CDR3 amino acids: CASSPPGGNGNQPQHF. The CDR3 region has the DNA TGTGCCAGCAGTCCTCCAGGGGGGAATGGCAATCAGCCCCAGCATTTT.